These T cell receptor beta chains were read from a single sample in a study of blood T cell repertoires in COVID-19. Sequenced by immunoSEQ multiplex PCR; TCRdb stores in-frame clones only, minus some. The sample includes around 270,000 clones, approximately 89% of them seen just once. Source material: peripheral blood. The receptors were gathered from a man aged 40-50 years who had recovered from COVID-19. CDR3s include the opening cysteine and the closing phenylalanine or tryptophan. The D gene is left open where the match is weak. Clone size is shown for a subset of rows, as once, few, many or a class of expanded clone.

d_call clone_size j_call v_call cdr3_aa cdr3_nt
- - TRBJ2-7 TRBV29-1 CSVVTELSSYEQYF TGCAGCGTTGTGACAGAATTGAGCTCCTACGAGCAGTACTTC
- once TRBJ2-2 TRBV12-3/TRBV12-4 CASSFGHRELFF TGTGCCAGCAGTTTTGGGCACAGGGAGCTGTTTTTT
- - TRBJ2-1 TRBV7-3 CASSTQAGPHEQFF TGTGCCAGCAGCACTCAAGCAGGGCCCCATGAGCAGTTCTTC
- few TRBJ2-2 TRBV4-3 CASSQGGGNTGELFF TGCGCCAGCAGCCAAGGAGGTGGGAACACCGGGGAGCTGTTTTTT
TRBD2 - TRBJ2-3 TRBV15 CATSREGLAGSTDTQYF TGTGCCACCAGCAGAGAAGGGCTAGCGGGGTCCACAGATACGCAGTATTTT
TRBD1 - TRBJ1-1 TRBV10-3 CAISDATGGRPEAFF TGTGCCATCAGTGATGCGACAGGGGGCAGGCCTGAAGCTTTCTTT
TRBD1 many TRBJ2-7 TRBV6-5 CASSSPNRDRAVQYF TGTGCCAGCAGTTCCCCCAACCGAGACAGGGCGGTGCAGTACTTC
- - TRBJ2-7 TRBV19 CASRITGNTYEQYF TGTGCCAGTAGAATCACAGGGAACACCTACGAGCAGTACTTC
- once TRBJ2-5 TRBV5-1 CASSSSSGSGETQYF TGCGCCAGCAGCTCGTCGTCGGGGTCGGGAGAGACCCAGTACTTC
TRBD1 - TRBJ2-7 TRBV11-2 CASSEGQGARTQYF TGTGCCAGCAGCGAGGGACAGGGGGCAAGGACGCAGTACTTC
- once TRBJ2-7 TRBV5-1 CASSLRGGSYEQYF TGCGCCAGCAGCTTGAGGGGGGGCTCCTACGAGCAGTACTTC
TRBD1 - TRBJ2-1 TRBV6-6 CASLGQGIRANEQFF TGTGCCAGCCTGGGACAGGGAATTCGGGCCAATGAGCAGTTCTTC
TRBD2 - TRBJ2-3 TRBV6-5 CASSYGLAGGNTQYF TGTGCCAGCAGTTACGGACTAGCGGGAGGAAATACGCAGTATTTT
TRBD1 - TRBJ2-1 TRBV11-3 CASSFRTGGNEQFF TGTGCCAGCAGCTTTCGGACAGGGGGTAATGAGCAGTTCTTC
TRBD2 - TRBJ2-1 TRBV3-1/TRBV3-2 CASSQALAVMEQFF TGTGCCAGCAGCCAAGCGCTAGCGGTGATGGAGCAGTTCTTC
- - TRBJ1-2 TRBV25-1 CASSASGDNYGYTF TGTGCCAGCAGCGCCTCGGGGGACAACTATGGCTACACCTTC
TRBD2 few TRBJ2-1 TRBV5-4 CASSSDSRGGYNEQFF TGTGCCAGCAGCTCTGATTCTCGGGGGGGCTACAATGAGCAGTTCTTC
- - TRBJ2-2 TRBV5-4 CASRQGGTGELFF TGTGCCAGCAGACAGGGTGGCACCGGGGAGCTGTTTTTT
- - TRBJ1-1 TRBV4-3 CASSRPGGGAWVEAFF TGCGCCAGCAGCCGTCCCGGAGGGGGGGCGTGGGTTGAAGCTTTCTTT
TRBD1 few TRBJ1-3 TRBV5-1 CASSRGMTGNSGNTIYF TGCGCCAGCAGCAGGGGGATGACAGGGAACTCTGGAAACACCATATATTTT
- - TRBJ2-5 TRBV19 CASSIVRLETQYF TGTGCCAGTAGCATCGTCAGGTTGGAGACCCAGTACTTC
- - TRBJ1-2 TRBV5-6 CASLVWANLYGYTF TGTGCCAGCCTCGTTTGGGCCAACCTGTATGGCTACACCTTC
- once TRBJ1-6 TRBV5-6 CASSPTGPSPLHF TGTGCCAGCAGCCCAACAGGGCCTTCACCCCTCCACTTT
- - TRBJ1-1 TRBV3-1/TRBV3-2 CASSQGLYAKRGTIIGAFF TGTGCCAGCAGCCAAGGACTTTATGCAAAACGGGGAACAATTATCGGTGCTTTCTTT
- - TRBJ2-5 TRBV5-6 CASSLDRVETQYF TGTGCCAGCAGCTTGGACAGGGTAGAGACCCAGTACTTC
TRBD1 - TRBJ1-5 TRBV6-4 CATRYKTGWAGNQPQHF TGTGCCACCCGTTACAAGACAGGGTGGGCTGGCAATCAGCCCCAGCATTTT
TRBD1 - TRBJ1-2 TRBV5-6 CASSLRPGQKNGYTF TGTGCCAGCAGCTTGAGACCGGGACAGAAAAATGGCTACACCTTC
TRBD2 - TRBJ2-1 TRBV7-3 CASADSGRVPYNEQFF TGTGCCAGCGCGGATAGCGGGAGGGTACCCTACAATGAGCAGTTCTTC
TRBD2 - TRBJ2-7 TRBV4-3 CASSRSGGSSYEQYF TGCGCCAGCAGCCGAAGCGGGGGAAGCTCCTACGAGCAGTACTTC
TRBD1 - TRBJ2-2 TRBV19 CASSLRQGTGELFF TGTGCCAGTAGTCTACGACAGGGAACCGGGGAGCTGTTTTTT
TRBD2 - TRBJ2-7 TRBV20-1 CSASASGATYEQYF TGCAGTGCTAGTGCCAGCGGGGCCACCTACGAGCAGTACTTC
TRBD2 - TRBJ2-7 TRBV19 CASSIQGSASGSYEQYF TGTGCCAGTAGTATACAGGGATCGGCTAGCGGATCCTACGAGCAGTACTTC
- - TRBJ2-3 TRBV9 CASSVWGGTDTQYF TGTGCCAGCAGCGTGTGGGGGGGCACAGATACGCAGTATTTT
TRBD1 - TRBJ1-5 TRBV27 CASSLSATGGRQPQHF TGTGCCAGCAGTTTATCCGCGACAGGGGGACGGCAGCCCCAGCATTTT
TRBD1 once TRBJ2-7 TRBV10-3 CAISEPGQVSYEQYF TGTGCCATCAGTGAGCCAGGACAGGTGTCCTACGAGCAGTACTTC
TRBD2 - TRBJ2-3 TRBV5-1 CASSGGLAGEGDTQYF TGCGCCAGCAGCGGGGGACTAGCGGGAGAGGGAGATACGCAGTATTTT
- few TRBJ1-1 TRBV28 CASSEQGTEAFF TGTGCCAGCAGCGAACAGGGCACTGAAGCTTTCTTT
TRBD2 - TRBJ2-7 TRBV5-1 CASSLRAAGGVSYEQYF TGCGCCAGCAGCTTGAGGGCAGCGGGAGGGGTATCCTACGAGCAGTACTTC
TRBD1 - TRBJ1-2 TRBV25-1 CASSDPLHRGYGYTF TGTGCCAGCAGTGATCCCCTCCACAGGGGCTATGGCTACACCTTC